Sequencing of this T cell receptor beta chain was carried out in a study of OX40 agonist ivuxolimab in advanced cancers. Study as a whole: A male proportion of more than 75% was recorded, with mean age approximately 60 years and range about 20 to 85. Points from the study as a whole: It was also the case that some nonresponders had low normalized T-cell clonal expansion.

About this clone: Its antigen is as yet unknown.

Trimming removed 5 bases from V and 1 base from J, with 14 bases in between. The V gene's germline CDR1 is SEHNR and CDR2 FQNEAQ (reference sequence). The CDR3 has 16 residues. TCRdb keeps only in-frame clones here, not all; method: immunoSEQ multiplex PCR. This sample has about 61,000 clones, with about 88% found just once. Baseline was the first blood sampling point, followed by cycle 4 day 1 and cycle 7 day 1. This clonotype was obtained from an adult with an advanced solid tumor such as melanoma, head and neck, liver or kidney cancer. The J gene is TRBJ2-2, the V gene TRBV7-9, with no clear D. The sequences come from CD4+ or CD8+ T cells sorted from blood, collected in a trial of the OX40 agonist ivuxolimab. CDR3 nucleotide sequence: TGTGCCAGCAGCCACCTAAAAGGCGTGAACACCGGGGAGCTGTTTTTT. This sequence encodes CASSHLKGVNTGELFF.